Listed here are 20 T cell receptor beta chains from one sample, sequenced in a study of T-cell memory formation after mild COVID-19. MiXCR, applied by TCRdb to the 5' RACE reads, yields one record per CDR3 protein. The sample has about 44,000 distinct CDR3 sequences, 6.6% seen once. Sample: PBMCs or a T cell subset sorted from them (not recorded which). These TCRs come from an adult who had mild COVID-19 (a few samples of this study predate the infection). Cell type and time point are not known.

This clonotype was recorded at least ten times. The rearrangement links TRBV20-1 to TRBJ2-7; no firm D call. Trimming cost V 6 bases and J 2 bases, with 11 bases left between them. Germline CDR1 DFQATT, CDR2 SNEGSKA (reference sequence). The CDR3 has 12 amino acids. The CDR3 DNA follows: TGCAGTGCGCCAGCTAGTACCTACGAGCAGTACTTC. Translating it yields CSAPASTYEQYF.

This clonotype was observed many times. The CDR3 DNA reads TGTGCCAGCAGTTCGACAGGGGCGAACACCGGGGAGCTGTTTTTT. Its protein product is CASSSTGANTGELFF. The rearrangement links TRBV12-3 or TRBV12-4 to TRBJ2-2; 8 nucleotides agree with TRBD1. The CDR3 runs to 15 residues. V trimming: 4 bases; J trimming: 0 bases; junction bases outside the gene matches: 1.

This rearrangement joins TRBV13 to TRBJ2-3; 9 bases match TRBD1. The V segment lost 4 bases and the J segment 3 bases; nucleotides outside the gene matches: 8. The CDR3 totals 16 residues. CDR1 is PRHDT, CDR2 FYEKMQ, per germline (reference sequence). The chain's CDR3 is CASSSGTGLVTDTQYF. The CDR3, as DNA: TGTGCCAGCAGCTCCGGGACAGGGCTCGTGACAGATACGCAGTATTTT.

This clonotype was detected many times. The CDR3 loop is CASSPGGVYNEQFF. The CDR3 DNA follows: TGCGCCAGCAGCCCGGGGGGAGTTTACAATGAGCAGTTCTTC. The chain joins TRBV5-1 to TRBJ2-1, with 7 bases that match TRBD2. J gave up 4 bases and V 4 bases, and 5 bases lay outside the gene matches. The CDR3 sequence is 14 residues long. Germline V gene lookup returns CDR1 SGHRS and CDR2 YFSETQ.

This clonotype was seen a few times. The gene calls are TRBV7-3 and TRBJ2-7; D is perhaps TRBD1 or TRBD2 (5 bases each). From germline, CDR1 is SGHTA and CDR2 FQGTGA. Between the trimmed V and J ends, which lost 5 bases and 4 bases, there was a span of 12 bases. The CDR3 spans 13 residues. CDR3 sequence: CASSPGTEYEQYF. For the CDR3, the DNA is TGTGCCAGCAGCCCCGGGACCGAATACGAGCAGTACTTC.

This clonotype was found many times. The genes are TRBV4-2 and TRBJ2-7; TRBD1 agrees at 7 bases. The CDR3 has 16 residues. V dropped 3 bases and J dropped 6; count of bases not matched to a gene: 14. Germline values: CDR1 LGHNA, CDR2 YNFKEQ. The CDR3 nucleotides are TGTGCCAGCAGCCAGGCCAACCTAGGGGGCTTGGGCGAGCAGTACTTC. This encodes CASSQANLGGLGEQYF.

The rearrangement links TRBV7-9 to TRBJ1-3; D remains ambiguous. Trimming removed 2 bases at V and 8 bases at J, with 10 bases between. Germline V lookup: CDR1 SEHNR, CDR2 FQNEAQ (reference sequence). The CDR3 extends over 13 amino acids. In DNA, the CDR3 is TGTGCCAGCAGCTTATTCCGGGAGGACACCATATATTTT. It codes for CASSLFREDTIYF.

The sample holds many counts of this clonotype. The chain has TRBV7-3 and TRBJ2-2; D call uncertain. V was cut by 5 bases and J by 5 bases, with 3 bases left in between. CDR3 size: 11 residues. CDR1 is SGHTA, CDR2 FQGTGA, per germline. The CDR3 nucleotides read TGTGCCAGCAGCCTGACCGGGGAGCTGTTTTTT. Translating gives CASSLTGELFF. The full variable domain, in which reference TRBV7-3 and TRBJ2-2 provide the parts outside the CDR3, is GAGVSQTPSNKVTEKGKYVELRCDPISGHTALYWYRQSLGQGPEFLIYFQGTGAADDSGLPNDRFFAVRPEGSVSTLKIQRTERGDSAVYLCASSLTGELFFGEGSRLTVL.

The CDR3 here is CASSFRQARPSGANVLTF. The DNA of the CDR3 is TGTGCCAGCAGCTTCCGGCAGGCCCGACCATCTGGGGCCAACGTCCTGACTTTC. This rearrangement joins TRBV11-3 to TRBJ2-6; D is uncertain. The germline gives CDR1 SGHNT, CDR2 YENEEA. V was pared by 3 bases and J by 1 base, with 16 bases between. The CDR3 is 18 residues long.

This clonotype came up a few times. V is TRBV20-1 and J is TRBJ1-4; the D gene is possibly TRBD1 (6 bases). The CDR3 extends over 14 amino acids. CDR1 and CDR2 from the germline V gene are DFQATT and SNEGSKA (reference sequence). Trimming stripped 1 base from V and 8 bases from J, with 14 bases between. Here the CDR3 DNA reads TGCAGTGCTAGAGGCAGGGGCGCGGGGGAAAAACTGTTTTTT. This translates into CSARGRGAGEKLFF.

The CDR3 protein is CASSLSGVNTGELFF. The CDR3 DNA sequence: TGTGCCAGCAGCTTATCAGGGGTCAACACCGGGGAGCTGTTTTTT. The V call is TRBV7-9, the J call TRBJ2-2; a possible D gene is TRBD1 (6 bases). The CDR3 is made up of 15 amino acids. Germline V lookup: CDR1 SEHNR, CDR2 FQNEAQ (reference sequence). V lost 2 bases, J lost 2 bases, and 9 bases lay in between.

This chain connects TRBV6-5 to TRBJ2-7, with D possibly TRBD1 on 5 matching bases. V lost 8 bases, J lost 3 bases, and 14 bases lay in between. This CDR3 has 13 amino acids. Looked up from germline, CDR1 is MNHEY and CDR2 is SVGAGI. This chain's CDR3 is CASGKRQHYEQYF. DNA for the CDR3: TGTGCCAGCGGCAAACGACAGCACTACGAGCAGTACTTC.

This clonotype has a handful of counts. The chain links TRBV12-3 or TRBV12-4 to TRBJ2-5; D is unresolved. The CDR3 contains 11 residues. Trimming took off 5 bases at V and 4 bases at J, with 5 bases between the two ends. CDR3 in amino acids: CASSRRETQYF. DNA for the CDR3: TGTGCCAGCAGTCGACGAGAGACCCAGTACTTC.

This clonotype was found a few times. This may stem from a read error, because a much larger clone lies one nucleotide away. The V gene is TRBV12-3 or TRBV12-4, the J gene TRBJ2-3; TRBD2 agrees at 8 bases. The CDR3 is made up of 14 amino acids. Trimming at V came to 3 bases and at J to 5 bases, leaving 4 bases not matched to a gene. Written as DNA, the CDR3 is TGTGCCAGCAGTTTCGGCGGGGGGAGAGATACGCAGTATTTT. As protein: CASSFGGGRDTQYF.

This clonotype has more than one count but fewer than ten. The rearrangement joins TRBV28 to TRBJ2-1; D unclear. The V end was cut by 7 bases, the J end by 0 bases, with 13 bases between. CDR1 is MDHEN and CDR2 is SYDVKM in the germline V gene. The CDR3 contains 15 residues. CDR3 loop: CASTPEQSSYNEQFF. The CDR3 region has the DNA TGTGCCAGCACCCCCGAGCAGAGCTCCTACAATGAGCAGTTCTTC.

The chain links TRBV12-3 or TRBV12-4 to TRBJ1-2, with D uncertain. The V end lost 3 bases, the J end lost 3 bases, and 14 bases lay between the germline ends. The CDR3 sequence is 15 residues long. The CDR3 region has the DNA TGTGCCAGCAGTTTGGGTGCAGGCCCTTACTATGGCTACACCTTC. This gives the protein CASSLGAGPYYGYTF.

In this sample, this clonotype turned up many times. V gene TRBV20-1 combines with J gene TRBJ2-5; D unclear. The CDR3 length is 12 residues. Germline lookup yields CDR1 DFQATT and CDR2 SNEGSKA (reference sequence). Deletions cut 0 bases from V and 4 bases from J, with 6 bases between. The CDR3 DNA reads TGCAGTGCTAGAGACTGGGGAGAGACCCAGTACTTC. Its protein is CSARDWGETQYF.

This clonotype turned up a few times. This chain links TRBV6-5 with TRBJ1-1, with no clear D. The ends were cut back, 6 bases at V and 1 base at J, with 12 bases in the middle. This CDR3 has 14 amino acids. CDR1 is MNHEY, CDR2 SVGAGI, per germline. CDR3 sequence: CASRPGEANTEAFF. For the CDR3, the DNA is TGTGCCAGCAGACCTGGTGAAGCGAACACTGAAGCTTTCTTT.

The chain links TRBV5-1 to TRBJ1-2; D is unresolved. Germline V gene sequence: CDR1 SGHRS, CDR2 YFSETQ. V was pared by 3 bases and J by 0 bases, with 9 bases between. This CDR3 has 14 residues. The CDR3 coding sequence is TGCGCCAGCAGCTCTCTGGAGCCTAACTATGGCTACACCTTC. It encodes CASSSLEPNYGYTF.

A note on this clonotype: At one end, the junction sequence differs from germline, possibly due to a read error. This chain uses TRBV6-5 with TRBJ2-5; D may match TRBD1 or TRBD2 (5 bases each). The CDR3 is made up of 15 amino acids. Germline assignment: CDR1 MNHEY and CDR2 SVGAGI. The CDR3 sequence: CASSRRDPRRETHYF. CDR3 coding DNA: TGTGCCAGCAGTCGTCGGGACCCTCGAAGGGAGACCCATTACTTC.